The 3 T cell receptor beta chains given below trace back to one sample, sequenced in a study of human T cells and chemical hapten exposure. As for time point: pre-sensitization, week 0. The sample's treatment: therapeutic diphenylcyclopropenone sensitization with weekly scalp DPC. A single record per CDR3 protein comes from TCRdb applying MiXCR to the RACE reads. The sample has under 300,000 distinct CDR3 sequences, around 7% seen once; the top ten hold roughly 1.2%. The sample in question was whole blood, obtained in connection with sensitization to the hapten diphenylcyclopropenone (DPC). Source of these receptors: a man aged 18 to 29 with alopecia areata. Some clones in this sample may be carry-over from other donors' samples.

The sample holds many counts of this clonotype. The junction departs from germline at one end; a sequencing error may be responsible. This chain joins TRBV4-2 and TRBJ1-1; D unclear. This CDR3 has 15 residues. CDR1 is LGHNA and CDR2 is YNFKEQ in the germline V gene. The CDR3 protein is CASSKEITANTEAFF. The CDR3 DNA sequence: TGTGCCAGCAGCAAAGAGATAACAGCGAACACTGAAGCTTTCTTT.

The rearrangement links TRBV5-1 to TRBJ1-6; D remains ambiguous. V dropped 8 bases and J dropped 4 bases, with 1 base sitting between them. CDR1 is SGHRS and CDR2 is YFSETQ in the germline V gene. The CDR3 totals 10 residues. The DNA of the CDR3 is TGCGCCAGATATAATTCACCCCTCCACTTT. Protein product: CARYNSPLHF. Full variable domain (rest looked up from reference TRBV5-1 and TRBJ1-6): KAGVTQTPRYLIKTRGQQVTLSCSPISGHRSVSWYQQTPGQGLQFLFEYFSETQRNKGNFPGRFSGRQFSNSRSEMNVSTLELGDSALYLCARYNSPLHFGNGTRLTVT.

The rearrangement joins TRBV6-4 to TRBJ2-3, with D unclear. Trimming took 5 bases from V and 1 from J, leaving 10 bases between them. Germline V gives CDR1 MRHNA, CDR2 SNTAGT. The CDR3 loop spans 14 amino acids. CDR3 sequence: CASSLSGRTDTQYF. The CDR3 DNA reads TGTGCCAGCAGTCTCTCCGGACGCACAGATACGCAGTATTTT.